This T cell receptor beta chain was profiled in a study of immune evolution from preneoplasia to lung adenocarcinoma. The CDR3 contains 13 residues. Germline CDR1 and CDR2: KGHSH and LQKENI. The J segment lost 12 bases and the V segment lost 2 bases, leaving 6 bases of the junction unmatched. Study conclusions and caveats: From normal lung to invasive adenocarcinoma, top clone frequencies appeared to decrease.

Produced via immunoSEQ multiplex PCR; TCRdb's table is partial and in-frame only. The table includes tens of thousands of clones, approximately 79% detected once. A word on this clone: Its specificity is not known.

Between the mid-2010s and the late 2010s, patients underwent resection in Japan or China. The rearrangement links TRBV18 to TRBJ1-3, with 8 bases that match TRBD1. The sequence was obtained from a person aged 60 to 70 with lung adenocarcinoma. Sequenced sample: FFPE invasive lung adenocarcinoma tissue. The chain's CDR3 is CASSPGQGAHIYF. CDR3 in DNA: TGTGCCAGCTCACCAGGCCAGGGGGCTCACATATATTTT.